This T cell receptor (beta chain) was observed in a study of T cells in Graves' hyperthyroidism and ophthalmopathy. RNA transcripts served as the template for amplifying TCR beta CDR3 regions. HTBI primers drove first-round RT-PCR of the TCR CDR3. One entry per CDR3 protein, called by TCRdb with MiXCR from the multiplex PCR reads. Here the sample spans a few hundred thousand distinct CDR3 sequences, around 16% being singletons. CDR1 is LNHDA and CDR2 is SQIVND in the germline V gene (reference sequence). J was trimmed by 3 bases and V by 3 bases; bases with no gene match: 4. This CDR3 region has 15 residues.

The chain links TRBV19 to TRBJ2-3; TRBD1 matches at 9 bases. The sample comprised blood. The receptor was derived from a man aged 40-49 years with Graves' hyperthyroidism. DNA for the CDR3: TGTGCCAGTAGTATGGACAGGGGTGCGACAGATACGCAGTATTTT. It yields the protein CASSMDRGATDTQYF.